This T cell receptor beta chain was obtained from a study of cytomegalovirus exposure and HLA in healthy donors. Primers for the PCR totalled 60 Vbeta and 13 Jbeta. Profiling relied on immunoSEQ multiplex PCR, and the TCRdb table lists in-frame clones only, not all of them. This repertoire shows fewer than 150,000 clones, around 74% found once; its top ten account for roughly 3.1%. This sequence originates from a man aged 25-40 years in good health and CMV-seronegative. Specimen: PBMCs.

This CDR3 reads CASSLEAGAVNYGYTF. The CDR3 region has the DNA TGCGCCAGCAGCTTGGAGGCGGGGGCAGTCAACTATGGCTACACCTTC. The chain couples TRBV5-1 to TRBJ1-2; possibly TRBD1 for D (6 bases). V was cut by 0 bases and J by 2 bases, with 14 bases left in between. Germline V lookup: CDR1 SGHRS, CDR2 YFSETQ. CDR3 length: 16 residues.